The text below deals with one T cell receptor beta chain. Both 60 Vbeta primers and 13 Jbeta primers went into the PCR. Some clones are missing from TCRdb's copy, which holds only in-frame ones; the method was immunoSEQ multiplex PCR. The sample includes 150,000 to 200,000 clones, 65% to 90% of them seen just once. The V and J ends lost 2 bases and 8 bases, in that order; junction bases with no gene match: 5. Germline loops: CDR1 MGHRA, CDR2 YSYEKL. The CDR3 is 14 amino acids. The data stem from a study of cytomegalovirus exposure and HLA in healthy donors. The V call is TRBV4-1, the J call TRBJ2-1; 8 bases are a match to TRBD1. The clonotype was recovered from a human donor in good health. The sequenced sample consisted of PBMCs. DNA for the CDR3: TGCGCCAGCAGCCAAAGTAACAGGGGGGATGAGCAGTTCTTC. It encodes CASSQSNRGDEQFF.